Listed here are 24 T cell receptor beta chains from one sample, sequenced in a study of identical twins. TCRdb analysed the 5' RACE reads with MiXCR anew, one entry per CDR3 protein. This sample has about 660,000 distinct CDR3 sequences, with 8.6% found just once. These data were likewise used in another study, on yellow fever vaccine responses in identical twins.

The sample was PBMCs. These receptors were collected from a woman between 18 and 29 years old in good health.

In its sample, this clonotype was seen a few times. The CDR3 reads CASSETRGSLGSYNEQFF. CDR3 coding DNA: TGTGCCAGCAGTGAAACGCGAGGAAGTTTGGGCTCCTACAATGAGCAGTTCTTC. V and J are TRBV12-3 or TRBV12-4 and TRBJ2-1; D gene uncertain. The CDR3 has 18 residues. The V gene lost 5 bases and the J gene lost 0 bases, with 20 bases spanning the gap.

CDR3 loop: CSVVGKPSYNEQFF. The CDR3 bases are TGCAGCGTTGTCGGAAAACCCTCCTACAATGAGCAGTTCTTC. The chain carries TRBV29-1 and TRBJ2-1; the D is unclear. Germline V gene data show CDR1 as SQVTM and CDR2 as ANQGSEA. CDR3 length: 14 residues. The germline V and J ends were trimmed by 4 bases and 0 bases, with 10 bases remaining between them.

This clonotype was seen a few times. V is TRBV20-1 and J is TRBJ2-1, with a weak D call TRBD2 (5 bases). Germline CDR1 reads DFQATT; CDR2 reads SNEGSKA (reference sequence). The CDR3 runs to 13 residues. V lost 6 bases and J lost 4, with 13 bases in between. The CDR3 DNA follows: TGCAGTGCGGGGATAGCGTATTACAATGAGCAGTTCTTC. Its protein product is CSAGIAYYNEQFF.

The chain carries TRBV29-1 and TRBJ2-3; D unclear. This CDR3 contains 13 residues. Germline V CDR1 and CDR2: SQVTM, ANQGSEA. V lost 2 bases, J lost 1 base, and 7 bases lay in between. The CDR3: CSVETQGTDTQYF. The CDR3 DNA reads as TGCAGCGTTGAAACCCAGGGCACAGATACGCAGTATTTT.

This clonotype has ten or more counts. As DNA, the CDR3 is TGTGCCAGCAGTTCCCTAGGGGAAGGGCGAGCAGATACGCAGTATTTT. This gives the protein CASSSLGEGRADTQYF. The V call is TRBV12-3 or TRBV12-4, the J call TRBJ2-3; perhaps TRBD1 as D (5 bases). This CDR3 is built from 16 residues. The germline V and J ends were trimmed by 4 bases and 4 bases, with 18 bases remaining between them.

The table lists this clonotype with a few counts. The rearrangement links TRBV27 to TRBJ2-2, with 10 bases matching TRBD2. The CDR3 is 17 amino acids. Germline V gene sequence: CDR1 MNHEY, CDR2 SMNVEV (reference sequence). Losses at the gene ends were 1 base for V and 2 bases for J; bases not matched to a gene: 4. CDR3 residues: CASSLYSGGLNTGELFF. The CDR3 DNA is TGTGCCAGCAGTTTATATAGCGGGGGGCTTAACACCGGGGAGCTGTTTTTT.

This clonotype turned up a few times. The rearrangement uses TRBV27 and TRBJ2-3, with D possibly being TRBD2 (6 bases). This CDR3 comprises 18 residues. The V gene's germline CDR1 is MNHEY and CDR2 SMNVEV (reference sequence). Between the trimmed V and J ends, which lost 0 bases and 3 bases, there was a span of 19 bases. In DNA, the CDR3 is TGTGCCAGCAGTTTATCGGCGGGGTACGGGGTGGGGACAGATACGCAGTATTTT. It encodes CASSLSAGYGVGTDTQYF.

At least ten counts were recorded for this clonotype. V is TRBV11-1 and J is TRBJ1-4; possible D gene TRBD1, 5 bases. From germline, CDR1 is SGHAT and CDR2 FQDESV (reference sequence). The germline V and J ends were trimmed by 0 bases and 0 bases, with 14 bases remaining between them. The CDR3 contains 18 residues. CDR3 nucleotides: TGTGCCAGCAGCTTAGCGAATCGAGGGGCTGCAACTAATGAAAAACTGTTTTTT. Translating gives CASSLANRGAATNEKLFF.

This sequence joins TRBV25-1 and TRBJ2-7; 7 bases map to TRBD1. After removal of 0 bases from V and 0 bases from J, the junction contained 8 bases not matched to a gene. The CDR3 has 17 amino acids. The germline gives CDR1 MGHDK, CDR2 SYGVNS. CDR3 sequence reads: CASSEYGPGQRSYEQYF. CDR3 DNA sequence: TGTGCCAGCAGTGAATATGGTCCGGGACAGCGCTCCTACGAGCAGTACTTC.

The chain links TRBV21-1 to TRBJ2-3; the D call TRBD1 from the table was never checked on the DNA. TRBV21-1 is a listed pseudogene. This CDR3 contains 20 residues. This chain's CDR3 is CASSNPRDRPFLRGTDTQYF. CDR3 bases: TGTGCCAGCAGCAATCCCCGGGACAGGCCCTTCCTCCGGGGCACAGATACGCAGTATTTT.

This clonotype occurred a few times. The DNA of the CDR3 is TGTGCCAGCAGTTTTGGTGACAGGGGGCGGGCAGCTTTCTTT. Its translation: CASSFGDRGRAAFF. V usage is TRBV28 and J usage is TRBJ1-1, with 10 bases matching TRBD1. The junction had 8 bases not matched to a gene; V was cut back by 3 bases and J by 10 bases. Germline loops: CDR1 MDHEN, CDR2 SYDVKM. The CDR3 spans 14 residues.

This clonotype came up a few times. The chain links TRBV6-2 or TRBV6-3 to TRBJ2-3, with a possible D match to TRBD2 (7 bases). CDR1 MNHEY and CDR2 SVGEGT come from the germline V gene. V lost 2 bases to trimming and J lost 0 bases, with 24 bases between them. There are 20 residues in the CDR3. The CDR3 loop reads CASSYPFGGGRMMSTDTQYF. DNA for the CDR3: TGTGCCAGCAGTTACCCCTTTGGGGGGGGGCGAATGATGAGCACAGATACGCAGTATTTT.

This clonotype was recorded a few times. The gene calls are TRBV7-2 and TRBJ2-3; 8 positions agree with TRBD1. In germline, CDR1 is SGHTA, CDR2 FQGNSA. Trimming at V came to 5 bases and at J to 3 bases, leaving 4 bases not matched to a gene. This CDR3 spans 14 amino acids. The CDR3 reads CASSTDRGTDTQYF. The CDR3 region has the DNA TGTGCCAGCAGCACAGACAGGGGAACAGATACGCAGTATTTT.

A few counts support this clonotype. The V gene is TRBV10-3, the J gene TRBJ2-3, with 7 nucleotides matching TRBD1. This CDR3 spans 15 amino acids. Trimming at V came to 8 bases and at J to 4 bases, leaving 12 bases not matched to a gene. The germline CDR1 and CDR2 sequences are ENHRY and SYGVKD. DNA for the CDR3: TGTGCCATCTTGGGCACAGGGGACGATCCAGATACGCAGTATTTT. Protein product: CAILGTGDDPDTQYF.

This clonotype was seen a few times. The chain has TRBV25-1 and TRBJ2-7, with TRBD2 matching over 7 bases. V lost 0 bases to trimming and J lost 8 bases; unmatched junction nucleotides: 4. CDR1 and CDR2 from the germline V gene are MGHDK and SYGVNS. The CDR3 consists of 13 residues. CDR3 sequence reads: CASSEYGREKQYF. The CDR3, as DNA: TGTGCCAGCAGTGAATATGGGAGGGAAAAGCAGTACTTC.

The CDR3: CASSFLSTNEKLFF. The CDR3 nucleotides are TGTGCCAGCAGCTTCCTCTCAACTAATGAAAAACTGTTTTTT. This chain connects TRBV7-2 to TRBJ1-4, with D unclear. CDR1 is SGHTA, CDR2 FQGNSA, per germline. The length of the CDR3 is 14 residues. Trimming took 3 bases from V and 0 from J, leaving 5 bases between them.

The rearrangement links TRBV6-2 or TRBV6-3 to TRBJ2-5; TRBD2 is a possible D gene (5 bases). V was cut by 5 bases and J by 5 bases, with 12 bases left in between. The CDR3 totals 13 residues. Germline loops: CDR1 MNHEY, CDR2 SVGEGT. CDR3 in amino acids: CASSVLQRETQYF. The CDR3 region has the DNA TGTGCCAGCAGTGTTCTACAGCGGGAGACCCAGTACTTC.

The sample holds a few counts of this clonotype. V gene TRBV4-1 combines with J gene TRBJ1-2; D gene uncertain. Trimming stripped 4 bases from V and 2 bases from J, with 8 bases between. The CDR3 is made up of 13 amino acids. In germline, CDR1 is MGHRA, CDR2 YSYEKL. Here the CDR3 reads CASSPVGNYGYTF. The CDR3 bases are TGCGCCAGCAGCCCAGTAGGGAACTATGGCTACACCTTC.

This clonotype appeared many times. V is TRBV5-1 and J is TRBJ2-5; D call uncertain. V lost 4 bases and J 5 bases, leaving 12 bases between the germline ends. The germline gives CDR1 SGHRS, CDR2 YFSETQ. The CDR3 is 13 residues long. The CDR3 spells CASSLRPGETQYF. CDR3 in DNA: TGCGCCAGCAGCCTTAGGCCCGGGGAGACCCAGTACTTC.

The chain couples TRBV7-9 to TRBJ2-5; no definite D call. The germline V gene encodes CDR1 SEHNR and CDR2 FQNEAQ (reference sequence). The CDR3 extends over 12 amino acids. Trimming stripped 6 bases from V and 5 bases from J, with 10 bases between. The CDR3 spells CASRASQETQYF. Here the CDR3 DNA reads TGTGCCAGCAGGGCCTCCCAGGAGACCCAGTACTTC.

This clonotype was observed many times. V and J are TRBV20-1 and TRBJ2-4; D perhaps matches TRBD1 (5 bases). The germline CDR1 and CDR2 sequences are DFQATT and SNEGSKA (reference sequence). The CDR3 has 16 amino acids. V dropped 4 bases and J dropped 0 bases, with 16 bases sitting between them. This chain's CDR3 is CSAIPDRLIAKNIQYF. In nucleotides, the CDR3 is TGCAGTGCTATCCCAGACAGACTGATAGCCAAAAACATTCAGTACTTC.

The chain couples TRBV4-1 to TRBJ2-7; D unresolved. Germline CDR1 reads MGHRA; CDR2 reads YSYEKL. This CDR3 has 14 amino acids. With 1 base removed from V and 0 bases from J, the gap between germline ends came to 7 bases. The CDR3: CASSQAAVSYEQYF. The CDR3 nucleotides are TGCGCCAGCAGCCAAGCGGCAGTCTCCTACGAGCAGTACTTC.

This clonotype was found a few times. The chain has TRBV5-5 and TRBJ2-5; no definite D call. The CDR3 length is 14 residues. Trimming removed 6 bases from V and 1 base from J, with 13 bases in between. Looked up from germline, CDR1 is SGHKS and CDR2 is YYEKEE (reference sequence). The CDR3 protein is CASTGPPTQETQYF. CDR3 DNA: TGTGCCAGCACCGGCCCCCCAACCCAAGAGACCCAGTACTTC. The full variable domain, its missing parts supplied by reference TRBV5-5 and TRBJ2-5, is DAGVTQSPTHLIKTRGQQVTLRCSPISGHKSVSWYQQVLGQGPQFIFQYYEKEERGRGNFPDRFSARQFPNYSSELNVNALLLGDSALYLCASTGPPTQETQYFGPGTRLLVL.

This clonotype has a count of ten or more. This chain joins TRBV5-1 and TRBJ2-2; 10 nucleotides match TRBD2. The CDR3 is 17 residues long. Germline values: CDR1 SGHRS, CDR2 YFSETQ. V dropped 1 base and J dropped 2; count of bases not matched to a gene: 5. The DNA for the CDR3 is TGCGCCAGCAGCTTGTCTAGCGGGAGCGTCAACACCGGGGAGCTGTTTTTT. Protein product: CASSLSSGSVNTGELFF.